The 30 T cell receptor beta chains listed next were all sequenced from one sample in a study of radiotherapy plus CTLA-4 blockade in lung cancer. Assay: immunoSEQ multiplex PCR; the TCRdb copy retains only in-frame clones and omits some. The sample yields roughly 59,000 clones, around 74% seen once. Sequences were derived from peripheral blood, sampled from a patient treated with radiotherapy plus ipilimumab. Every receptor here comes from a human donor with non-small cell lung cancer whose response to radiotherapy plus ipilimumab could not be evaluated.

The chain links TRBV5-1 to TRBJ1-3, with 7 nucleotides matching TRBD1. Losses at the gene ends were 5 bases for V and 0 bases for J; bases not matched to a gene: 8. Per germline, CDR1 SGHRS and CDR2 YFSETQ. The CDR3 extends over 16 amino acids. The CDR3 region has the DNA TGCGCCAGCAGTCCGACAGGGACGGACTCTGGAAACACCATATATTTT. Its translation is CASSPTGTDSGNTIYF.

The chain employs TRBV28 and TRBJ1-4; the match to TRBD1 covers 9 bases. The CDR3 loop spans 15 amino acids. V trimming: 6 bases; J trimming: 5 bases; junction bases outside the gene matches: 7. CDR1 and CDR2 (germline): MDHEN, SYDVKM. CDR3 loop: CASSKDRGLNEKLFF. CDR3 in DNA: TGTGCCAGCAGCAAAGACAGGGGGTTAAATGAAAAACTGTTTTTT.

This chain joins TRBV19 and TRBJ1-6, with 9 bases matching TRBD1. Germline assignment: CDR1 LNHDA and CDR2 SQIVND (reference sequence). V was clipped by 4 bases and J by 10 bases; unmatched bases: 5. The length of the CDR3 is 14 residues. The CDR3 coding sequence is TGTGCCAGTAGTAACACAGGGGGCGTCTCACCCCTCCACTTT. Its protein product is CASSNTGGVSPLHF. Variable domain in full (rest from reference TRBV19 and TRBJ1-6): DGGITQSPKYLFRKEGQNVTLSCEQNLNHDAMYWYRQDPGQGLRLIYYSQIVNDFQKGDIAEGYSVSREKKESFPLTVTSAQKNPTAFYLCASSNTGGVSPLHFGNGTRLTVT.

The genes are TRBV18 and TRBJ2-7; 8 positions agree with TRBD2. V was clipped by 6 bases and J by 4 bases; unmatched bases: 11. Germline V lookup: CDR1 KGHSH, CDR2 LQKENI. The CDR3 length is 15 residues. CDR3 sequence: CASSPVAGGAYEQYF. In nucleotides, the CDR3 is TGTGCCAGCTCCCCCGTGGCGGGGGGCGCGTACGAGCAGTACTTC.

This clone was counted a single time. The chain links TRBV27 to TRBJ2-5; D is possibly TRBD1 (6 bases). Trimming took 2 bases from V and 0 from J, leaving 16 bases between them. CDR3 length equals 17 residues. Germline-derived CDR1 and CDR2 are MNHEY and SMNVEV (reference sequence). CDR3 in DNA: TGTGCCAGCAGTTTAGGGGCAGGGGCCTCGCACCAAGAGACCCAGTACTTC. Encoded protein: CASSLGAGASHQETQYF.

The chain joins TRBV14 to TRBJ2-3, with 8 bases that match TRBD2. There are 17 residues in the CDR3. V shed 2 bases, J shed 4 bases, and the junction held 11 bases outside the gene matches. Germline values: CDR1 SGHDN, CDR2 FVKESK. The CDR3 DNA reads as TGTGCCAGCAGCCAAACATTACTAGCGGCGTTTCCAGATACGCAGTATTTT. Translation gives CASSQTLLAAFPDTQYF.

V gene TRBV4-1 combines with J gene TRBJ1-5; the D is unclear. CDR3 size: 14 residues. Trimming left V 4 bases short and J 2 bases short, with 9 bases between. The germline V gene encodes CDR1 MGHRA and CDR2 YSYEKL. CDR3 sequence: CASSPEGGNQPQHF. The CDR3 coding sequence is TGCGCCAGCAGCCCGGAGGGTGGCAATCAGCCCCAGCATTTT.

V is TRBV5-1 and J is TRBJ1-1; D is ambiguous. Germline values: CDR1 SGHRS, CDR2 YFSETQ. The CDR3 is made up of 16 amino acids. V was trimmed by 0 bases and J by 1 base, leaving 13 bases between them. CDR3 in amino acids: CASSLEGRVGNTEAFF. The DNA for the CDR3 is TGCGCCAGCAGCTTGGAAGGGAGGGTGGGGAACACTGAAGCTTTCTTT.

The rearrangement uses TRBV28 and TRBJ1-5; possibly TRBD1 for D (5 bases). Germline V gene sequence: CDR1 MDHEN, CDR2 SYDVKM. Trimming took off 8 bases at V and 3 bases at J, with 8 bases between the two ends. The CDR3 length is 12 residues. CDR3 sequence reads: CASQGLNQPQHF. CDR3 nucleotides: TGTGCCAGCCAGGGACTCAATCAGCCCCAGCATTTT.

The rearrangement joins TRBV27 to TRBJ1-5, with D possibly TRBD1 on 6 matching bases. V gave up 4 bases and J gave up 5 bases, with 15 bases separating them. The CDR3 loop spans 15 amino acids. The V gene's germline CDR1 is MNHEY and CDR2 SMNVEV (reference sequence). The CDR3 is CASSSLGAGDQPQHF. Written as DNA, the CDR3 is TGTGCCAGCAGTTCCCTGGGGGCAGGAGATCAGCCCCAGCATTTT.

The rearrangement uses TRBV18 and TRBJ1-1, with D unresolved. V was pared by 5 bases and J by 2 bases, with 9 bases between. Germline CDR1 KGHSH, CDR2 LQKENI. The CDR3 is 13 amino acids. In nucleotides, the CDR3 is TGTGCCAGCTCAGCACAGAGAAACACTGAAGCTTTCTTT. This translates into CASSAQRNTEAFF.

The genes are TRBV6-9 and TRBJ1-6; D call uncertain. The germline gives CDR1 MNHGY, CDR2 SVAAGI. Trimming took off 6 bases at V and 7 bases at J, with 16 bases between the two ends. This CDR3 is built from 15 residues. Here the CDR3 reads CASSLFETSNSPLHF. As DNA, the CDR3 is TGTGCCAGCAGCCTTTTCGAGACAAGCAATTCACCCCTCCACTTT.

This sequence joins TRBV10-1 and TRBJ2-7; D possibly corresponds to TRBD2 (6 bases). The CDR3 loop spans 17 amino acids. Germline-derived CDR1 and CDR2 are WNHNN and SYGVQD (reference sequence). Between the trimmed V and J ends, which lost 1 base and 3 bases, there was a span of 19 bases. As DNA, the CDR3 is TGCGCCAGCAGTGAGTTGAATCTCGGGAGATACTACTACGAGCAGTACTTC. It yields the protein CASSELNLGRYYYEQYF.

The rearrangement joins TRBV4-3 to TRBJ2-1; 12 bases line up with TRBD1. Losses at the gene ends were 2 bases for V and 5 bases for J; bases not matched to a gene: 10. CDR1 LGHNA and CDR2 YSLEER come from the germline V gene. The CDR3 covers 18 residues. The CDR3 protein is CASSQWDRGPGVDNEQFF. DNA for the CDR3: TGCGCCAGCAGCCAATGGGACAGGGGGCCGGGTGTAGACAATGAGCAGTTCTTC.

This clone was detected only once. The chain recombines TRBV25-1 with TRBJ2-1; D may be TRBD2 (5 bases). Trimming took 9 bases from V and 8 from J, leaving 14 bases between them. The V gene's germline CDR1 is MGHDK and CDR2 SYGVNS. The CDR3 is 12 residues long. CDR3 sequence reads: CASALAFDEQFF. CDR3 DNA: TGTGCCAGTGCCCTAGCATTCGATGAGCAGTTCTTC. The entire variable domain, with the rest obtained from reference TRBV25-1 and TRBJ2-1, is as follows: EADIYQTPRYLVIGTGKKITLECSQTMGHDKMYWYQQDPGMELHLIHYSYGVNSTEKGDLSSESTVSRIRTEHFPLTLESARPSHTSQYLCASALAFDEQFFGPGTRLTVL.

The chain couples TRBV19 to TRBJ2-5, with a possible D match to TRBD2 (5 bases). Germline CDR1 reads LNHDA; CDR2 reads SQIVND (reference sequence). The CDR3 is made up of 13 amino acids. V lost 6 bases and J 4 bases, leaving 12 bases between the germline ends. CDR3 coding DNA: TGTGCCAGTAGCCGACTAAGTGGAGAGACCCAGTACTTC. Protein sequence: CASSRLSGETQYF.

The gene calls are TRBV5-1 and TRBJ2-3, with 8 bases matching TRBD1. Germline loops: CDR1 SGHRS, CDR2 YFSETQ. V lost 5 bases and J lost 7; bases outside the gene matches: 9. The CDR3 extends over 14 amino acids. The CDR3 loop reads CASRAGTGDNTQYF. CDR3 nucleotides: TGCGCCAGCAGGGCCGGGACAGGCGATAATACGCAGTATTTT.

This chain links TRBV28 with TRBJ2-7; 7 bases are a match to TRBD1. V shed 5 bases, J shed 1 base, and the junction held 5 bases outside the gene matches. The germline V gene encodes CDR1 MDHEN and CDR2 SYDVKM. The CDR3 contains 14 residues. CDR3 protein: CASSVTTGSYEQYF. The DNA for the CDR3 is TGTGCCAGCAGTGTCACGACAGGGTCCTACGAGCAGTACTTC.

This clone was detected once. The chain joins TRBV6-1 to TRBJ2-1, with TRBD2 identical over 13 bases. This CDR3 has 16 amino acids. Per germline, CDR1 MNHNS and CDR2 SASEGT. After removal of 4 bases from V and 10 bases from J, the junction contained 10 bases not matched to a gene. CDR3 in DNA: TGTGCCAGCAGTGGGCCGGGACTAGCGGGGCTATGGGAGCAGTTCTTC. Amino acid sequence: CASSGPGLAGLWEQFF.

The V call is TRBV5-1, the J call TRBJ2-7; D might be TRBD2 (6 bases). This CDR3 spans 15 amino acids. The germline CDR1 and CDR2 sequences are SGHRS and YFSETQ. Trimming removed 2 bases at V and 0 bases at J, with 12 bases between. The CDR3 nucleotides read TGCGCCAGCAGCTTCGGGACTCTTTACTCCTACGAGCAGTACTTC. This translates into CASSFGTLYSYEQYF.

V gene TRBV7-2 combines with J gene TRBJ2-1, with a tentative D call TRBD2 (6 bases). Trimming cost V 4 bases and J 5 bases, with 12 bases left between them. CDR1 SGHTA and CDR2 FQGNSA come from the germline V gene. This CDR3 region has 14 residues. The CDR3 loop reads CASSSIAANNEQFF. The CDR3 DNA reads TGTGCCAGCAGCTCTATAGCGGCAAACAATGAGCAGTTCTTC.

The J gene is TRBJ2-5, the V gene TRBV7-7, with D tentatively TRBD1 (6 bases). The CDR3 spans 17 residues. The V end was cut by 1 base, the J end by 5 bases, with 20 bases between. Germline loops: CDR1 SSHAT, CDR2 FNYEAQ (reference sequence). The CDR3 sequence: CASSLDPYGGGGETQYF. In DNA form, the CDR3 reads TGTGCCAGCAGCTTAGACCCCTATGGGGGCGGCGGGGAGACCCAGTACTTC.

The chain recombines TRBV18 with TRBJ1-1; D unclear. V lost 2 bases and J lost 1, with 8 bases in between. CDR1 and CDR2 from the germline V gene are KGHSH and LQKENI. There are 14 residues in the CDR3. For the CDR3, the DNA is TGTGCCAGCTCACCATTTGAGGAGAACACTGAAGCTTTCTTT. Amino acids: CASSPFEENTEAFF.

This rearrangement joins TRBV27 to TRBJ1-4; D call uncertain. The ends were cut back, 6 bases at V and 3 bases at J, with 14 bases in the middle. The CDR3 runs to 15 residues. The V gene's germline CDR1 is MNHEY and CDR2 SMNVEV (reference sequence). The CDR3 DNA reads TGTGCCAGCAGCCCTTTGGCAGAGGCTAATGAAAAACTGTTTTTT. Amino acids: CASSPLAEANEKLFF.

This clone was detected only a few times. This CDR3 is CASAPGLAGASTDTQYF. The DNA of the CDR3 is TGCGCCAGCGCCCCGGGACTAGCGGGAGCTAGCACAGATACGCAGTATTTT. The chain joins TRBV4-3 to TRBJ2-3, with 14 bases matching TRBD2. Unmatched junction bases numbered 7, after V lost 8 bases and J lost 0 bases. Germline V gene sequence: CDR1 LGHNA, CDR2 YSLEER. The CDR3 contains 17 residues.

The rearrangement joins TRBV28 to TRBJ1-5, with D possibly matching TRBD1 (6 bases). The CDR3 runs to 17 residues. CDR1 and CDR2 from the germline V gene are MDHEN and SYDVKM. V lost 6 bases and J 6 bases, leaving 24 bases between the germline ends. CDR3 region: CASSPRGWGRAAQPQHF. The CDR3 DNA sequence: TGTGCCAGCAGCCCTCGTGGATGGGGGCGGGCGGCTCAGCCCCAGCATTTT.

The chain employs TRBV19 and TRBJ1-4, with D perhaps matching TRBD1 (6 bases). The CDR3 length is 15 residues. V was clipped by 1 base and J by 4 bases, with 10 bases between them. Germline lookup yields CDR1 LNHDA and CDR2 SQIVND (reference sequence). CDR3 residues: CASSIGTGNNEKLFF. The CDR3 DNA follows: TGTGCCAGTAGTATAGGTACAGGGAATAATGAAAAACTGTTTTTT.

The rearrangement uses TRBV12-5 and TRBJ2-7, with 8 bases lining up with TRBD1. CDR1 and CDR2 from the germline V gene are LGHNT and FRNRAP. Trimming removed 2 bases from V and 2 bases from J; junction bases left unmatched: 11. The CDR3 covers 17 residues. CDR3 residues: CASGLHSGQGQPYEQYF. The CDR3 region has the DNA TGTGCTAGTGGTTTGCATAGTGGACAGGGCCAGCCCTACGAGCAGTACTTC.

CDR3 DNA sequence: TGTGCCAGCAGGGTCAGCTCTGGGGCCAACGTCCTGACTTTC. Residues: CASRVSSGANVLTF. This chain joins TRBV27 and TRBJ2-6; D not certain. The CDR3 totals 14 residues. The germline CDR1 and CDR2 sequences are MNHEY and SMNVEV (reference sequence). Between the trimmed V and J ends, which lost 6 bases and 0 bases, there was a span of 6 bases. The full variable domain, with the rest looked up from reference TRBV27 and TRBJ2-6, is EAQVTQNPRYLITVTGKKLTVTCSQNMNHEYMSWYRQDPGLGLRQIYYSMNVEVTDKGDVPEGYKVSRKEKRNFPLILESPSPNQTSLYFCASRVSSGANVLTFGAGSRLTVL.

This clone was counted only a few times. This chain connects TRBV28 to TRBJ1-2; a weak D match, TRBD1 (6 bases). The CDR3 has 16 amino acids. V lost 2 bases, J lost 2 bases, and 15 bases lay in between. The germline CDR1 and CDR2 sequences are MDHEN and SYDVKM. The CDR3 loop reads CASSLIYRVGNYGYTF. The DNA of the CDR3 is TGTGCCAGCAGTTTAATCTACAGGGTGGGAAACTATGGCTACACCTTC.